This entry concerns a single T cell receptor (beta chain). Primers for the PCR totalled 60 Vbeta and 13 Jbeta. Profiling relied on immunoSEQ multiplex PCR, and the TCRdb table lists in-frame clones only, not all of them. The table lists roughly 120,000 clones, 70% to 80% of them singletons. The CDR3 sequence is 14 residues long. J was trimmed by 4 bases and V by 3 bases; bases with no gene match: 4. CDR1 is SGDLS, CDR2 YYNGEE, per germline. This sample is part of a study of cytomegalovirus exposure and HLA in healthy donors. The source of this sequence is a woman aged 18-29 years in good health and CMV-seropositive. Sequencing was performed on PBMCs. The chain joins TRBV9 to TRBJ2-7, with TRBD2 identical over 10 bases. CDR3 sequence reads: CASSAAGGNYEQYF. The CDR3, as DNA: TGTGCCAGCAGCGCAGCGGGAGGGAATTACGAGCAGTACTTC.